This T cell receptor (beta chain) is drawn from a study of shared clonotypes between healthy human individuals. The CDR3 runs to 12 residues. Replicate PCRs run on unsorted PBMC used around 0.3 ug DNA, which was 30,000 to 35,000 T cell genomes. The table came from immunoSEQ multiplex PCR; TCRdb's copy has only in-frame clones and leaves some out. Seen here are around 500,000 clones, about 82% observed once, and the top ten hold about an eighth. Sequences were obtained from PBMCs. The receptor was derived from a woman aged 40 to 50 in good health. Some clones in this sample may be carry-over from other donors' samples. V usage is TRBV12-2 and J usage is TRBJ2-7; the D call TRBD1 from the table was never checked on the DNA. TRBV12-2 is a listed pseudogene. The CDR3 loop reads CAPPQDPYEQYF. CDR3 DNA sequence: TGTGCACCCCCACAGGACCCCTACGAGCAGTACTTC.